Below are 3 T cell receptor beta chains sequenced from a single sample in a study of T cells in Graves' hyperthyroidism and ophthalmopathy. What was amplified from RNA transcripts were TCR beta CDR3 regions. TCR CDR3 regions were first amplified by RT-PCR with HTBI primers. TCRdb re-called the multiplex PCR reads through MiXCR, storing one row per CDR3 protein. The table records about 210,000 distinct CDR3 sequences, over 15% of them present only once. Sequenced sample: blood. The receptors were gathered from a man aged 45-65 years with Graves' hyperthyroidism.

This clonotype showed up many times. The chain uses TRBV2 and TRBJ2-3; 8 bases align to TRBD1. V lost 4 bases, J lost 2 bases, and 11 bases stayed unmatched. The germline CDR1 and CDR2 sequences are SNHLY and FYNNEI. This CDR3 has 17 residues. CDR3 bases: TGTGCCAGCAGTGCCTTTGACAGGGGATATTACACAGATACGCAGTATTTT. It codes for CASSAFDRGYYTDTQYF.

The rearrangement joins TRBV28 to TRBJ1-1; 7 nucleotides agree with TRBD1. The CDR3 has 15 residues. Per the germline V gene, CDR1 is MDHEN and CDR2 is SYDVKM. The trim removed 6 bases at V and 1 base at J, leaving 8 bases unmatched. CDR3 nucleotide sequence: TGTGCCAGCAGGGGCGGGGGGACAGCGAACACTGAAGCTTTCTTT. Encoded protein: CASRGGGTANTEAFF.

In this sample, this clonotype turned up many times. V is TRBV9 and J is TRBJ2-2, with D maybe TRBD2 (6 bases). The germline V gene has CDR1 SGDLS and CDR2 YYNGEE. The V end was cut by 0 bases, the J end by 5 bases, with 11 bases between. The CDR3 is made up of 15 amino acids. The CDR3 DNA reads as TGTGCCAGCAGCGTAGACGGGAGTGTTACCGGGGAGCTGTTTTTT. This encodes CASSVDGSVTGELFF.